This TCR beta chain was sequenced during a study of T cells in Graves' hyperthyroidism and ophthalmopathy. Overall study findings and caveats: The authors' 13 V-J model separated ophthalmopathy from stable hyperthyroidism.

The CDR3 consists of 13 residues. The germline V gene has CDR1 DFQATT and CDR2 SNEGSKA (reference sequence). Template material for amplifying TCR beta CDR3 regions consisted of RNA transcripts. The study used the HTBI primer set for a first-round RT-PCR of the TCR CDR3. MiXCR, applied by TCRdb to the multiplex PCR reads, yields one record per CDR3 protein. The data contain roughly 250,000 distinct CDR3 sequences, about 20% of them seen just once; the ten biggest clones take up approximately 60%. Exclusions: uncontrolled infection, other autoimmune disease, pregnancy, lactation. Details on this clonotype: Its specificity is unknown. The junction departs from germline at one end; a sequencing error may be responsible.

Sequenced sample: blood. J is TRBJ1-5 and V is TRBV20-1; no reliable D call. The TCR originated in a man aged 30-40 years with Graves' ophthalmopathy. The CDR3 is CSASDGGNQPQHF. DNA for the CDR3: TGCAGTGCTAGCGACGGCGGCAATCAGCCCCAACATTTT.